The rows below give T cell receptor beta chains drawn from one sample of a study of beta chain features in type 1 diabetes. This table comes from immunoSEQ multiplex PCR, and its TCRdb copy is limited to in-frame clones, with some not included. The sample consists of hundreds of thousands of clones, roughly 30% of them appearing once. Material for sequencing was naive CD4+ T cells from blood. All receptors derive from a man between 18 and 29 years old in good health. Both conserved end residues are part of each CDR3. Fields, in order: CDR3 DNA, CDR3 protein, clone size, V gene, D gene, J gene. A D gene is named only where the DNA matches it firmly. Size is stated for part of the rows, as once, few or many counts, or as a class when the clone is expanded.

TGTGCCAGCAGCTTACAGGGTGGAACTAGCACAGATACGCAGTATTTT,CASSLQGGTSTDTQYF,few,TRBV7-9,NA,TRBJ2-3
TGCGCCAGCAGCCAAGGCCCTAGCGGGAGAAAGTTCTTC,CASSQGPSGRKFF,NA,TRBV4-3,TRBD2,TRBJ2-1
TGTGCCAGCAGCCAACAGAGCAGCATACTGTCCTACAATGAGCAGTTCTTC,CASSQQSSILSYNEQFF,NA,TRBV14,NA,TRBJ2-1
TGTGCCAGCAGCCAAGACCCCATATCAGTGAACACTGAAGCTTTCTTT,CASSQDPISVNTEAFF,NA,TRBV14,NA,TRBJ1-1
TGCGCCAGCAGCCTGACAGGGGCTCAAGAGACCCAGTACTTC,CASSLTGAQETQYF,NA,TRBV4-1,TRBD1,TRBJ2-5
TGTGCCAGCAGCGGAACCACTAGTACCGGGGAGCTGTTTTTT,CASSGTTSTGELFF,few,TRBV9,NA,TRBJ2-2
TGTGCCAGCAGACCCCAGGGTCCGAACACTGAAGCTTTCTTT,CASRPQGPNTEAFF,NA,TRBV27,NA,TRBJ1-1
TGCAGCGTCGGACTAGCGCGCGAGCAGTACTTC,CSVGLAREQYF,NA,TRBV29-1,TRBD2,TRBJ2-7
TGTGCCAGCAGCCAAGACAGAACCTACGAGCAGTACTTC,CASSQDRTYEQYF,NA,TRBV7-7,NA,TRBJ2-7
TGCAGCGTTTCAAGGGTTGAGCAGTTCTTC,CSVSRVEQFF,few,TRBV29-1,NA,TRBJ2-1
TGTGCCACCAGCAGAGTAGCGGGGTACAATGAGCAGTTCTTC,CATSRVAGYNEQFF,few,TRBV15,TRBD2,TRBJ2-1
TGTGCCTGGAGTGGAGGGGACACCTACTCGGAGGAGACCCAGTACTTC,CAWSGGDTYSEETQYF,few,TRBV30,NA,TRBJ2-5
TGCGCCAGCAGCGCGGACGCGAGCTCCTACAATGAGCAGTTCTTC,CASSADASSYNEQFF,NA,TRBV5-1,NA,TRBJ2-1
TGTGCCAGCAGTTACGGCCTAGGGGGATCGGAAGAGACCCAGTACTTC,CASSYGLGGSEETQYF,NA,TRBV6-5,NA,TRBJ2-5
TGCGCCAGCAGCTTGTCCCTCCAGGGTAGCACAGATACGCAGTATTTT,CASSLSLQGSTDTQYF,NA,TRBV5-1,NA,TRBJ2-3
TGTGCCAGCAGCTCGGGACAGGGGTTGGATGAGCAGTTCTTC,CASSSGQGLDEQFF,NA,TRBV9,TRBD1,TRBJ2-1
TGTGCCAGCAGCCGGCTCGGGAGTTCAAACATTCAGTACTTC,CASSRLGSSNIQYF,NA,TRBV7-2,NA,TRBJ2-4
TGTGCCACCAGCAGAGGGGGACTAGCGGGAGCTGGGGCCAACGTCCTGACTTTC,CATSRGGLAGAGANVLTF,few,TRBV15,TRBD2,TRBJ2-6
TGTGCCGTGGGCTCCCCTCTTCAGCCCCAGCATTTT,CAVGSPLQPQHF,NA,TRBV27,NA,TRBJ1-5
TGTGCCATCATGGGGCAGTACCAAGAGACCCAGTACTTC,CAIMGQYQETQYF,few,TRBV10-3,NA,TRBJ2-5
TGTGCCTGGAGTGTCGGGGGCAGTATCTACGAGCAGTACTTC,CAWSVGGSIYEQYF,NA,TRBV30,NA,TRBJ2-7
TGTGCCAGCAGCGTTAGCGGGAGCTGGTACAATGAGCAGTTCTTC,CASSVSGSWYNEQFF,few,TRBV9,TRBD2,TRBJ2-1
TGTGCCTGGAGTGTAAGACGGGAGGGCCCTCAGGGAGAGAATGAGCAGTTCTTC,CAWSVRREGPQGENEQFF,NA,TRBV30,TRBD2,TRBJ2-1
TGCGCCAGCAGCGTTACAAGCACTGAAGCTTTCTTT,CASSVTSTEAFF,NA,TRBV5-1,NA,TRBJ1-1
TGCGCCAGCAGCCAAGGTGCTCTCGGCCTCTACGAGCAGTACTTC,CASSQGALGLYEQYF,NA,TRBV4-1,NA,TRBJ2-7
TGCAGCACCAAACCGCCGGGACAGGGATACAATGAGCAGTTCTTC,CSTKPPGQGYNEQFF,NA,TRBV29-1,TRBD1,TRBJ2-1
TGTGCCGGGAGGATTACAGGGGGCGCTAGCTATGGCTACACCTTC,CAGRITGGASYGYTF,NA,TRBV30,TRBD1,TRBJ1-2
TGTGCCAGCAGCTCCGACAGGGGGCAAGAGACCCAGTACTTC,CASSSDRGQETQYF,NA,TRBV11-3,TRBD1,TRBJ2-5
TGTGCCAGCAGCTTAGACCTGGGGTCCACAGATACGCAGTATTTT,CASSLDLGSTDTQYF,NA,TRBV7-9,NA,TRBJ2-3
TGTGCCACCAGCAGAGATGATAGCGGAGGGCCTGGAGGAGGGCAGTACTTC,CATSRDDSGGPGGGQYF,NA,TRBV15,NA,TRBJ2-7
TGTGCCAGCAGAGACAGCCCTTCCTACGAGCAGTACTTC,CASRDSPSYEQYF,few,TRBV25-1,NA,TRBJ2-7
TGTGCCTGGAGTGCAGGACTAACACAGTTCTTC,CAWSAGLTQFF,few,TRBV30,NA,TRBJ2-1
TGTGCCAGCAGTGTGGAAGGGACAGGGAGTACTGAAGCTTTCTTT,CASSVEGTGSTEAFF,NA,TRBV11-2,TRBD1,TRBJ1-1
TGTGCCAGCAGCGTAGGGACTAGCGGGAGGACTAATGAGCAGTTCTTC,CASSVGTSGRTNEQFF,few,TRBV9,TRBD2,TRBJ2-1
TGCGCCAGCAGCCAATCCTTAACGGGGGCCTACGAGCAGTACTTC,CASSQSLTGAYEQYF,once,TRBV4-3,NA,TRBJ2-7
TGTGCCTGGAGTGTCCCCCGACAGGGCGAGACCCAGTACTTC,CAWSVPRQGETQYF,NA,TRBV30,TRBD1,TRBJ2-5
TGTGCCAGCAGCCGCAGCCTAGCGGGAGGGTCCTACGAGCAGTACTTC,CASSRSLAGGSYEQYF,NA,TRBV7-2,TRBD2,TRBJ2-7
TGCAGCACCAAGCGGGAGAGGAGGGAATACGAGCAGTACTTC,CSTKRERREYEQYF,few,TRBV29-1,TRBD2,TRBJ2-7
TGTGCCACCAGCAGAGTGGGTAATGAAAAACTGTTTTTT,CATSRVGNEKLFF,few,TRBV15,NA,TRBJ1-4
TGTGCCAGCTCACCCGGCCCGGGTGAAGCTTTCTTT,CASSPGPGEAFF,NA,TRBV18,NA,TRBJ1-1
TGTGCCAGCAGCCCGTCGGGACTAGCGGGGACGAATGAGCAGTTCTTC,CASSPSGLAGTNEQFF,few,TRBV4-2,TRBD2,TRBJ2-1
TGCAGCGTCACCTTTACGGCAGGGGCGTACAATGAGCAGTTCTTC,CSVTFTAGAYNEQFF,few,TRBV29-1,NA,TRBJ2-1
TGCGCCAGCAGCGGGGCGGGAGATTTCAATGAGCAGTTCTTC,CASSGAGDFNEQFF,few,TRBV5-1,TRBD2,TRBJ2-1
TGTGCCAGCAGCTCCCCCCGAATGGGGCGGGAGCAGTACTTC,CASSSPRMGREQYF,few,TRBV7-6,NA,TRBJ2-7
TGTGCCAGCAGCGTATCTGCGTCCTACGAGCAGTACTTC,CASSVSASYEQYF,NA,TRBV9,NA,TRBJ2-7
TGTGCCAGCAGCTTATTAGTCAGGGCGAACTATGGCTACACCTTC,CASSLLVRANYGYTF,NA,TRBV7-3,NA,TRBJ1-2
TGTGCCTGGAACCACCTCCGCCAGTCCCCAGCTTTCTTT,CAWNHLRQSPAFF,few,TRBV30,NA,TRBJ1-1
TGCGCCAGCAGCGAACCAGAAGAGACCCAGTACTTC,CASSEPEETQYF,NA,TRBV5-1,NA,TRBJ2-5
TGTGCCAGCAGCCCGCTTCCGGGAGAGACCCAGTACTTC,CASSPLPGETQYF,NA,TRBV7-9,NA,TRBJ2-5
TGCAGCGTTTACCGGCTCTTGAACAATGAGCAGTTCTTC,CSVYRLLNNEQFF,few,TRBV29-1,NA,TRBJ2-1
TGTGCCACCAGCGTCAGGGATTCCAAAAACATTCAGTACTTC,CATSVRDSKNIQYF,few,TRBV15,NA,TRBJ2-4